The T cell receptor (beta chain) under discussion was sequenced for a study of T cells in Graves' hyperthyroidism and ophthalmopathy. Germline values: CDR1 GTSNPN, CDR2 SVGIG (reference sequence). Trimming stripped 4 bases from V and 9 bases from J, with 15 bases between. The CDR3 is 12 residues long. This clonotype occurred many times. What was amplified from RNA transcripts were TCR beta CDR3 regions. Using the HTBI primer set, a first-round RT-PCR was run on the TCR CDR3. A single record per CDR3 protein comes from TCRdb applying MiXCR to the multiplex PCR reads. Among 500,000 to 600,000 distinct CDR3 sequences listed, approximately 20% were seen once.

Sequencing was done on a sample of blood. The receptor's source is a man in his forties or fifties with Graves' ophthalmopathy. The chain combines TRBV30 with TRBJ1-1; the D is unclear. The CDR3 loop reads CAWTSGLWKAFF. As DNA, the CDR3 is TGTGCCTGGACGTCCGGGTTATGGAAAGCTTTCTTT. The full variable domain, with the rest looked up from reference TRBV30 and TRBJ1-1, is SQTIHQWPATLVQPVGSPLSLECTVEGTSNPNLYWYRQAAGRGLQLLFYSVGIGQISSEVPQNLSASRPQDRQFILSSKKLLLSDSGFYLCAWTSGLWKAFFGQGTRLTVV.